This T cell receptor beta chain stems from a study of cytomegalovirus exposure and HLA in healthy donors. Study observations and caveats: Analysis was carried out at a later point, and it linked a missense DCLRE1C variant to TCR beta V- and J-gene trimming. The authors enumerated some 170 TCR beta chains as linked to cytomegalovirus. The HLA-A and HLA-B alleles of most subjects were reportedly predicted accurately from TCR beta sequences.

All the people who gave samples were healthy bone marrow donors. About this clone: No antigen is known for it.

From germline, CDR1 is LGHNA and CDR2 YSLEER. CDR3 length equals 18 residues. Germline trimming cut 0 bases from V and 10 bases from J; bases unmatched to any gene: 15. The primer mix had 60 Vbeta and 13 Jbeta primers. The repertoire was sequenced with immunoSEQ multiplex PCR; TCRdb's copy has only in-frame clones and lacks some. The sample records some 150,000 clones, over 60% being singletons. The TCR originated in a woman aged 30 to 39 in good health and CMV-seronegative. This sequence joins TRBV4-3 and TRBJ1-6; 7 bases agree with TRBD1. Sequencing used PBMCs. The chain's CDR3 is CASSQEIGPGQRWSPLHF. In DNA, the CDR3 is TGCGCCAGCAGCCAAGAAATAGGGCCGGGACAGAGATGGTCACCCCTCCACTTT.